This is a list of T cell receptor beta chains from one sample in a study of cytomegalovirus exposure and HLA in healthy donors. Some clones are missing from TCRdb's copy, which holds only in-frame ones; the method was immunoSEQ multiplex PCR. Of approximately 160,000 clones in the sample, about 80% are singletons; the top ten hold 6% to 7.5%. The specimen was PBMCs. The origin of the receptors is a man aged 25 to 45 in good health and CMV-seropositive. Each CDR3 is given with its conserved first and last residue. Each record gives: clone size, V gene, J gene, D gene, CDR3 protein, CDR3 DNA. D genes are given only for firm matches. Clone size is stated in some rows and not others, as once, few, many or a class when expanded.

>NA|TRBV11-3|TRBJ2-1|NA
CASSLEFGPSQGNEQFF
TGTGCCAGCAGCTTAGAGTTCGGGCCGAGCCAGGGCAATGAGCAGTTCTTC
>NA|TRBV30|TRBJ2-5|TRBD1
CAWSVGQGAYETQYF
TGTGCCTGGAGTGTAGGACAGGGGGCGTATGAGACCCAGTACTTC
>NA|TRBV6-1|TRBJ1-3|TRBD1
CASSRTGVSGNTIYF
TGTGCCAGCAGTCGGACAGGGGTCTCTGGAAACACCATATATTTT
>NA|TRBV29-1|TRBJ1-1|NA
CSVESTEADTEAFF
TGCAGCGTTGAGTCGACAGAGGCGGACACTGAAGCTTTCTTT
>NA|TRBV7-8|TRBJ1-2|NA
CASSPTWGRYGYTF
TGTGCCAGCAGTCCAACATGGGGCCGTTATGGCTACACCTTC
>once|TRBV6-4|TRBJ2-1|TRBD1
CASRPGQDPPNEQFF
TGTGCCAGCAGACCGGGACAGGACCCACCAAATGAGCAGTTCTTC
>NA|TRBV5-6|TRBJ2-7|TRBD1
CASSRPGQTYEQYF
TGTGCCAGCAGTCGGCCGGGACAGACTTACGAGCAGTACTTC
>once|TRBV5-1|TRBJ2-7|TRBD2
CASSLGAGGRNEQYF
TGCGCCAGCAGCTTGGGGGCGGGAGGGAGGAACGAGCAGTACTTC
>few|TRBV9|TRBJ2-1|NA
CASSASPSGTYNEQFF
TGTGCCAGCAGCGCCTCACCGTCCGGGACCTACAATGAGCAGTTCTTC
>once|TRBV11-2|TRBJ2-7|TRBD2
CASSSETSGRGEQYF
TGTGCCAGCAGCTCCGAGACTAGCGGGAGGGGCGAGCAGTACTTC
>NA|TRBV11-3|TRBJ2-3|TRBD1
CASSSGTGPFTDTQYF
TGTGCCAGCAGCTCCGGGACAGGCCCCTTCACAGATACGCAGTATTTT
>NA|TRBV5-4|TRBJ2-2|NA
CASSPRHANTGELFF
TGTGCCAGCAGCCCTCGACACGCGAACACCGGGGAGCTGTTTTTT
>NA|TRBV25-1|TRBJ1-1|NA
CASTGAGGINTEAFF
TGTGCCAGCACCGGGGCGGGGGGAATTAACACTGAAGCTTTCTTT